A single sample gave rise to the 13 T cell receptor beta chains below, sequenced in a study of CD4 T cells in relation to SARS-CoV-2 and coronaviruses. CD4+ T cells from unexposed donors were obtained before the COVID-19 pandemic (2011-2018). Libraries were prepared by immunoSEQ multiplex PCR; TCRdb keeps only in-frame clonotypes and omits some of them. The table lists 60,000 to 80,000 clones, about 87% of them singletons. Sequenced: memory CD4+ T cells from PBMCs. Source of these receptors: a human donor in good health.

The rearrangement links TRBV5-1 to TRBJ1-5, with D maybe TRBD1 (6 bases). From germline, CDR1 is SGHRS and CDR2 YFSETQ. This CDR3 contains 13 residues. The V end was cut by 7 bases, the J end by 4 bases, with 12 bases between. In nucleotides, the CDR3 is TGCGCCAGCGCCGCAGGGGTAAATCAGCCCCAGCATTTT. Its protein is CASAAGVNQPQHF.

CDR3 in amino acids: CASSLRHGPNYNEQFF. The DNA of the CDR3 is TGTGCCAGCAGCTTACGACACGGCCCAAACTACAATGAGCAGTTCTTC. This rearrangement joins TRBV11-2 to TRBJ2-1; D remains unclear. V dropped 2 bases and J dropped 3 bases, with 14 bases sitting between them. The CDR3 runs 16 residues. In germline, CDR1 is SGHAT, CDR2 FQNNGV.

The chain links TRBV6-5 to TRBJ2-7, with D perhaps given as TRBD1 or TRBD2 (5 bases each). V gave up 6 bases and J gave up 3 bases, with 15 bases separating them. The CDR3 sequence is 14 residues long. Germline V gene sequence: CDR1 MNHEY, CDR2 SVGAGI. CDR3 nucleotide sequence: TGTGCCAGCAGACGGGACGCAAACAGCTACGAGCAGTACTTC. Translated: CASRRDANSYEQYF.

This chain links TRBV5-1 with TRBJ2-6; no clear D gene. In germline, CDR1 is SGHRS, CDR2 YFSETQ. The CDR3 is 16 residues long. The ends were cut back, 0 bases at V and 0 bases at J, with 7 bases in the middle. The CDR3, as DNA: TGCGCCAGCAGCTTGGATGCAGCCTCTGGGGCCAACGTCCTGACTTTC. Protein product: CASSLDAASGANVLTF. Drawing the rest from reference TRBV5-1 and TRBJ2-6, the complete variable domain is KAGVTQTPRYLIKTRGQQVTLSCSPISGHRSVSWYQQTPGQGLQFLFEYFSETQRNKGNFPGRFSGRQFSNSRSEMNVSTLELGDSALYLCASSLDAASGANVLTFGAGSRLTVL.

The chain recombines TRBV24-1 with TRBJ2-3, with 7 bases that match TRBD2. CDR3 length: 16 amino acids. Trimming removed 3 bases from V and 2 bases from J; junction bases left unmatched: 7. The V gene's germline CDR1 is KGHDR and CDR2 SFDVKD. The CDR3 spells CATSDPRGVNTDTQYF. In DNA, the CDR3 is TGTGCCACCAGTGATCCTCGGGGGGTTAACACAGATACGCAGTATTTT.

This chain links TRBV24-1 with TRBJ1-1; 7 bases map to TRBD1. The CDR3 loop spans 13 amino acids. Germline CDR1 reads KGHDR; CDR2 reads SFDVKD. V gave up 0 bases and J gave up 11 bases; unmatched junction bases: 5. CDR3 region: CATSDLDRVYAFF. As DNA, the CDR3 is TGTGCCACCAGTGATTTGGACAGGGTTTACGCTTTCTTT.

The chain links TRBV2 to TRBJ1-1, with a weak D call TRBD1 (6 bases). V was cut by 8 bases and J by 4 bases, with 14 bases left in between. Looked up from germline, CDR1 is SNHLY and CDR2 is FYNNEI. The length of the CDR3 is 13 residues. The CDR3 sequence is CASSRGGGTEAFF. In DNA, the CDR3 is TGTGCCAGCTCTCGTGGGGGCGGCACTGAAGCTTTCTTT.

V gene TRBV5-1 combines with J gene TRBJ2-5, with 9 bases lining up with TRBD1. Looked up from germline, CDR1 is SGHRS and CDR2 is YFSETQ. There are 16 residues in the CDR3. After removal of 4 bases from V and 5 bases from J, the junction contained 12 bases not matched to a gene. The CDR3 nucleotides are TGCGCCAGCAGCGTTACAGGGGGCCCCAAGGTGGAGACCCAGTACTTC. As protein: CASSVTGGPKVETQYF. Full variable domain (rest looked up from reference TRBV5-1 and TRBJ2-5): KAGVTQTPRYLIKTRGQQVTLSCSPISGHRSVSWYQQTPGQGLQFLFEYFSETQRNKGNFPGRFSGRQFSNSRSEMNVSTLELGDSALYLCASSVTGGPKVETQYFGPGTRLLVL.

The chain uses TRBV5-4 and TRBJ2-1; 15 bases line up with TRBD2. Germline CDR1 reads SGHNT; CDR2 reads YYREEE (reference sequence). The CDR3 sequence is 16 residues long. After removal of 4 bases from V and 9 bases from J, the junction contained 8 bases not matched to a gene. CDR3 DNA: TGTGCCAGCAGCCTAAGGACTAGCGGGGGGGCCAGTGAGCAGTTCTTC. This translates into CASSLRTSGGASEQFF.

The chain uses TRBV9 and TRBJ2-6; 8 bases line up with TRBD1. This CDR3 comprises 14 residues. CDR1 SGDLS and CDR2 YYNGEE come from the germline V gene. V lost 3 bases and J lost 6; bases outside the gene matches: 2. The DNA for the CDR3 is TGTGCCAGCAGCGAGACAGGGGCGGCCAACGTCCTGACTTTC. This codes for CASSETGAANVLTF.

This clone was counted only a few times. The chain combines TRBV5-1 with TRBJ2-2; 12 bases align to TRBD1. With V trimmed by 4 bases and J by 6 bases, 4 bases remained unmatched. Germline V gene data show CDR1 as SGHRS and CDR2 as YFSETQ. The CDR3 extends over 15 amino acids. CDR3 sequence (DNA): TGCGCCAGCAGCCCGGGACAGGGGGCGCCCGGGGAGCTGTTTTTT. Translation: CASSPGQGAPGELFF.

The V and J genes are TRBV4-2 and TRBJ1-5; the D gene is possibly TRBD1 (5 bases). The CDR3 extends over 16 amino acids. Germline CDR1 reads LGHNA; CDR2 reads YNFKEQ. V gave up 4 bases and J gave up 2 bases, with 15 bases separating them. The chain's CDR3 is CASSPERGEGNQPQHF. DNA of the CDR3: TGTGCCAGCAGCCCTGAAAGGGGCGAGGGCAATCAGCCCCAGCATTTT.

V is TRBV28 and J is TRBJ1-2; tentative D call: TRBD1 (6 bases). Germline loops: CDR1 MDHEN, CDR2 SYDVKM. V lost 2 bases and J lost 2, with 21 bases in between. The CDR3 covers 18 residues. This CDR3 is CASSLMTPLDSGNYGYTF. DNA for the CDR3: TGTGCCAGCAGTTTAATGACCCCGCTGGACAGCGGGAACTATGGCTACACCTTC.